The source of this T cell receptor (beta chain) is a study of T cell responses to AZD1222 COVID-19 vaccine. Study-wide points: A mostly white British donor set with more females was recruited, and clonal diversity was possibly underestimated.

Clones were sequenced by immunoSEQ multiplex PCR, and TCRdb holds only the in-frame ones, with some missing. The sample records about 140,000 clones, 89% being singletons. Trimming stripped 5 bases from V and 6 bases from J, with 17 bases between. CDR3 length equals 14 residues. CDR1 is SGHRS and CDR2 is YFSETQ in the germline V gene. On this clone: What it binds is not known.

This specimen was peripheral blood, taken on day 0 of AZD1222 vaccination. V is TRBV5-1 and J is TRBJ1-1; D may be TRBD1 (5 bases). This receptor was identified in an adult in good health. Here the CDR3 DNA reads TGCGCCAGCAGTCCCCCAAGCAGGGCTTCTGAAGCTTTCTTT. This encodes CASSPPSRASEAFF. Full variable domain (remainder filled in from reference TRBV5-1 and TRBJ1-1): KAGVTQTPRYLIKTRGQQVTLSCSPISGHRSVSWYQQTPGQGLQFLFEYFSETQRNKGNFPGRFSGRQFSNSRSEMNVSTLELGDSALYLCASSPPSRASEAFFGQGTRLTVV.